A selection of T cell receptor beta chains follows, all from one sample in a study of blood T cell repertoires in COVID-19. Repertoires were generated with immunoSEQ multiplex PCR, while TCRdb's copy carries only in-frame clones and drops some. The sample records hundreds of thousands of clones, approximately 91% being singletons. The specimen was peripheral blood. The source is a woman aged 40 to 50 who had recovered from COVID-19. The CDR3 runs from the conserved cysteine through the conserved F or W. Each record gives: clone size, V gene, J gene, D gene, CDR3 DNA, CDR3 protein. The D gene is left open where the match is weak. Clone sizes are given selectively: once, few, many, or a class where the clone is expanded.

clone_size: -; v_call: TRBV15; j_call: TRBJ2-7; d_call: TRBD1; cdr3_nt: TGTGCCACCAGCAGTGGACAGGGATACGAGCAGTACTTC; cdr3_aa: CATSSGQGYEQYF
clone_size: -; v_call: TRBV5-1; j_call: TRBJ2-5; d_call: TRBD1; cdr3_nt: TGCGCCAGCAGCGGAGACAGGGGGAGGAAGACCCAGTACTTC; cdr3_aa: CASSGDRGRKTQYF
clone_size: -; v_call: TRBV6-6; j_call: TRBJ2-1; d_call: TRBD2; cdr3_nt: TGTGCCAGCAGTTACTCGCCAGCGGGAGTATCAAATGAGCAGTTCTTC; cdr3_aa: CASSYSPAGVSNEQFF
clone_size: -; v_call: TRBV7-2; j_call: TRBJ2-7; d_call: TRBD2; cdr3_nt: TGTGCCAGCAGCTTAACTAGCGGGAGCATTAACGAGCAGTACTTC; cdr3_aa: CASSLTSGSINEQYF
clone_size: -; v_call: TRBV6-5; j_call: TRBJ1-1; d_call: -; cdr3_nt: TGTGCCAGCAGTCGGACAGCCCACACTGAAGCTTTCTTT; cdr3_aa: CASSRTAHTEAFF
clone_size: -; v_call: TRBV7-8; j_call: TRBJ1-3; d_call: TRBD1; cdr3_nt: TGTGCCAGCAGCCAGGGGGCGCGGGGAAACACCATATATTTT; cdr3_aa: CASSQGARGNTIYF
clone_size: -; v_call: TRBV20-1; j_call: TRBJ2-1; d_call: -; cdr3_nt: TGCAGTGCTAGTTCCAGGCGGGATGAGCAGTTCTTC; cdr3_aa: CSASSRRDEQFF
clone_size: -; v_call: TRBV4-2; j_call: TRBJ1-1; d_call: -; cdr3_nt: TGTGCCAGCAGCCAAGAAACAGAGTACCTGAACACTGAAGCTTTCTTT; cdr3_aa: CASSQETEYLNTEAFF
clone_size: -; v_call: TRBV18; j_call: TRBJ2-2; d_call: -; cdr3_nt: TGTGCCAGCTCACCACCGTCCAGGGCTACGAACACCGGGGAGCTGTTTTTT; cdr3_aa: CASSPPSRATNTGELFF
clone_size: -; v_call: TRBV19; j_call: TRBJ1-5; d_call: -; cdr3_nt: TGTGCCAGTAGCTCCGGGGGGGTAGACGGCAATCAGCCCCAGCATTTT; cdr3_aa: CASSSGGVDGNQPQHF
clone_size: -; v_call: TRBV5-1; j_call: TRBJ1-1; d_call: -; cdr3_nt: TGCGCCAGCAGCTTGGCCTGGGACACCAGTATGAACACTGAAGCTTTCTTT; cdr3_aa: CASSLAWDTSMNTEAFF
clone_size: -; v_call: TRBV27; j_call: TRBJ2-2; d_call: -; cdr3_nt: TGTGCCAGCAGTTTATATGGAGTAGCGGCCCCAGGCGGGGAGCTGTTTTTT; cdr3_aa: CASSLYGVAAPGGELFF
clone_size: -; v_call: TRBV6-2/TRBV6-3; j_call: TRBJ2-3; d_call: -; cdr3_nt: TGTGCCAGCAGTTATGGGGCAGGAGATACGCAGTATTTT; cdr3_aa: CASSYGAGDTQYF
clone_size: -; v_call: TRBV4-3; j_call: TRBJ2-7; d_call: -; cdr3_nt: TGCGCCAGCAGCCAAGTAGAGGAGAGCTCCTACGAGCAGTACTTC; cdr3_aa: CASSQVEESSYEQYF
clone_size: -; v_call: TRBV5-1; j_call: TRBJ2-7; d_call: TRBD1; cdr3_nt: TGCGCCAGCAGCTTGGCATGGCAGGGGGTCATCGACGAGCAGTACTTC; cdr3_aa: CASSLAWQGVIDEQYF
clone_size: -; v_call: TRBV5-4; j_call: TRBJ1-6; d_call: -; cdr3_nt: TGTGCCAGCAGCTTGAGGCAGGGGAATTCACCCCTCCACTTT; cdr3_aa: CASSLRQGNSPLHF
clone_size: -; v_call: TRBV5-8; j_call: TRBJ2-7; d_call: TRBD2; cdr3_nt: TGTGCCAGCAGGCCGAGACTAGCGGGAGACGTCCGCGAGCAGTACTTC; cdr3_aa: CASRPRLAGDVREQYF
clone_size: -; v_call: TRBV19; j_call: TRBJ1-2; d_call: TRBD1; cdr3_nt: TGTGCCAGTATGCCCCGTGTCGGGACAGGGCTTCTCTATGGCTACACCTTC; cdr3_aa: CASMPRVGTGLLYGYTF
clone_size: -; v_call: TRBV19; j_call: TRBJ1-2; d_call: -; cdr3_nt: TGTGCCAGTAGCCCAATTGGGCGTCCCCTGACCTTC; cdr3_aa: CASSPIGRPLTF
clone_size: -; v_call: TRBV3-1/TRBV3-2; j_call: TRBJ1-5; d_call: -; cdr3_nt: TGTGCCAGCAGCCAAGGGAGCCAGGGACTTCCGAATCAGCCCCAGCATTTT; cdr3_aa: CASSQGSQGLPNQPQHF
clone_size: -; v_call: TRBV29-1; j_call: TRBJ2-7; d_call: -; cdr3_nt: TGCAGCGTTGAGAGATGGGAGATGGGGAACGAGCAGTACTTC; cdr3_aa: CSVERWEMGNEQYF
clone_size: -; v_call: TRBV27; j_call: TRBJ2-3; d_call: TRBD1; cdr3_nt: TGTGCCAGCAGTCGACTCACAGGGGGTAGCGCAGATACGCAGTATTTT; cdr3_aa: CASSRLTGGSADTQYF
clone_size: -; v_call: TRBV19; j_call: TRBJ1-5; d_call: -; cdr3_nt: TGTGCCAGTAGTATAGATTGGCAGCCCCGAGGTAGCAATCAGCCCCAGCATTTT; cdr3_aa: CASSIDWQPRGSNQPQHF
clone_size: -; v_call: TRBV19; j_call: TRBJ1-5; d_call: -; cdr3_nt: TGTGCCAGTAGTACAGGCCCAGGGTCATTTCAGCCCCAGCATTTT; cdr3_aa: CASSTGPGSFQPQHF
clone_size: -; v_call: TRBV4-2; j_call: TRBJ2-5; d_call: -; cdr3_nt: TGTGCCAGCAGCCAAGATAGGGGTGAGACCCAGTACTTC; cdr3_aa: CASSQDRGETQYF
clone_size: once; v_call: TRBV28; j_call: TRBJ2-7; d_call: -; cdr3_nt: TGTGCCAGCAGTGGACCCGGGACTCCTAGCTCCTACGAGCAGTACTTC; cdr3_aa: CASSGPGTPSSYEQYF
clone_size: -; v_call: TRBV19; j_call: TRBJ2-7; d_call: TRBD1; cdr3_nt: TGTGCCAGTAGTATATCCCAGGGGGCCTACGAGCAGTACTTC; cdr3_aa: CASSISQGAYEQYF
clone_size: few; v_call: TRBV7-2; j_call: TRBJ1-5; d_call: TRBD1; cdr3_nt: TGTGCCAGCAGCTCGCCTCCGGGACAGGGGGGCAATCAGCCCCAGCATTTT; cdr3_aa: CASSSPPGQGGNQPQHF
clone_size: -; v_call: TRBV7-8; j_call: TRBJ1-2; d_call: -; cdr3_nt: TGTGCCAGCAGCCCCTTTACCGACAGGCAATACTATGGCTACACCTTC; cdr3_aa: CASSPFTDRQYYGYTF
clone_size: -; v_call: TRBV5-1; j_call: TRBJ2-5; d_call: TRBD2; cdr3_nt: TGCGCCAGCAGCTTGGGTTTTATGGGAGGGCAAGAGACCCAGTACTTC; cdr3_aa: CASSLGFMGGQETQYF
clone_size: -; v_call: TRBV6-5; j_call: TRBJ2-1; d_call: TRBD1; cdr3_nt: TGTGCCAGCAGTTACCCTTCGACAGGGGATTACAATGAGCAGTTCTTC; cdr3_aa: CASSYPSTGDYNEQFF
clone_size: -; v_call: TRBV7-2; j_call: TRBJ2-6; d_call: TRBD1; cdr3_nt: TGTGCCAGCAGCGCCAGGACAGGTAACCGGGCCAACGTCCTGACTTTC; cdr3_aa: CASSARTGNRANVLTF
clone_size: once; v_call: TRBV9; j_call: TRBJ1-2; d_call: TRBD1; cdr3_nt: TGTGCCAGCAGTGGGGACAGGATCAACTATGGCTACACCTTC; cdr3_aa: CASSGDRINYGYTF
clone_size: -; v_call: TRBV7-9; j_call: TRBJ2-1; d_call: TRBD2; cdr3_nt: TGTGCCAGCAGCTCCGGGACTAGCGGGATAAGTGAGCAGTTCTTC; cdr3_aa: CASSSGTSGISEQFF
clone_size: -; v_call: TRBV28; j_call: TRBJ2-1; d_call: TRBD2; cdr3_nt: TGTGCCAGCAGTTTCTGGGCTAGCGGGGGGGCCGATGAGCAGTTCTTC; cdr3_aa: CASSFWASGGADEQFF
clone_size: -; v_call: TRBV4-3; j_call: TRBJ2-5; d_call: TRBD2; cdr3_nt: TGCGCCAGCAGCCAAGGAGGGACTACGACGGGCGAGACCCAGTACTTC; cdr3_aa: CASSQGGTTTGETQYF
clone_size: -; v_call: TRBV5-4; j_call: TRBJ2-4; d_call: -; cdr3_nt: TGTGCCAGCAGCTTGGACCCTCTTCCCTCATCTAGGCCGGGAAACATTCAGTACTTC; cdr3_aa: CASSLDPLPSSRPGNIQYF
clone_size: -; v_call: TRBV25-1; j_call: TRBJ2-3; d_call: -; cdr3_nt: TGTGCCACCCGATCCGGGGGGCAGACAGATACGCAGTATTTT; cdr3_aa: CATRSGGQTDTQYF
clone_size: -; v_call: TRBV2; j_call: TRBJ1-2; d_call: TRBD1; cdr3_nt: TGTGCCAGCAAAGGGACAGGGTTGGATGGCTACACCTTC; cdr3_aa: CASKGTGLDGYTF
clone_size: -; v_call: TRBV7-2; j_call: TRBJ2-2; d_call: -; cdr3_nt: TGTGCCAGCAGCTTCCGGGATAGCCTCACAATCGGGGAGCTGTTTTTT; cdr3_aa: CASSFRDSLTIGELFF
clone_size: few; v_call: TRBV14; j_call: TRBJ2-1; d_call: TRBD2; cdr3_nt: TGTGCCAGCAGCCGGACTAGCGCAAATGAGCAGTTCTTC; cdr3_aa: CASSRTSANEQFF
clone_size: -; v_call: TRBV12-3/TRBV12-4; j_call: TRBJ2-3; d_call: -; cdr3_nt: TGTGCCAGCAGTTTAGGCGGTACGCAGTATTTT; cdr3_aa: CASSLGGTQYF
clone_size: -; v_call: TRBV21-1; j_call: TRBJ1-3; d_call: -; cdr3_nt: TGTGCCAGCAGCAAAGCCCGGGGCAGGGGATCTGGAAACACCATATATTTT; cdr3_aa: CASSKARGRGSGNTIYF
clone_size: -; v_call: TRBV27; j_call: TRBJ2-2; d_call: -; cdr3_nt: TGTGCCAGCAGTTTAACAGGGCCCGGGGAGCTGTTTTTT; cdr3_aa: CASSLTGPGELFF
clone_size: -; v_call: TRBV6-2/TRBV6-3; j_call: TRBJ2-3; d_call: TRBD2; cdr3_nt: TGTGCCAGCAGCTGGACTAGCGGGGGGGTCCAGAGCACAGATACGCAGTATTTT; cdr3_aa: CASSWTSGGVQSTDTQYF
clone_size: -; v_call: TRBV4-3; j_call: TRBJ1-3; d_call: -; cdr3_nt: TGCGCCAGCAGCCAACGGACAGCGAGTAGCTCTGGAAACACCATATATTTT; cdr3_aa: CASSQRTASSSGNTIYF